The next 27 T cell receptor beta chains were all read from a single sample in a study of technical replicates of blood from several donors. Repertoires were generated with immunoSEQ multiplex PCR, while TCRdb's copy carries only in-frame clones and drops some. The sample holds 98,000 or so clones, about 95% seen once. The specimen was T cells isolated from PBMCs. These receptors all stem from a human donor in good health.

The V and J genes are TRBV5-1 and TRBJ1-1; 11 bases line up with TRBD1. V was pared by 4 bases and J by 3 bases, with 11 bases of the junction left unmatched. This CDR3 has 17 residues. CDR1 is SGHRS and CDR2 is YFSETQ in the germline V gene. The CDR3 DNA reads TGCGCCAGCAGCCAGAGGACAGGGGGCTTGGTGGACACTGAAGCTTTCTTT. This translates into CASSQRTGGLVDTEAFF.

The chain couples TRBV6-5 to TRBJ1-5; no definite D call. The CDR3 covers 15 residues. CDR1 MNHEY and CDR2 SVGAGI come from the germline V gene. V was trimmed by 0 bases and J by 0 bases, leaving 6 bases between them. The CDR3 region is CASSYSYNSNQPQHF. The CDR3 DNA reads TGTGCCAGCAGTTACTCGTACAATAGCAATCAGCCCCAGCATTTT.

The chain is built from TRBV4-1 and TRBJ2-1; D remains ambiguous. The germline gives CDR1 MGHRA, CDR2 YSYEKL. Trimming took 0 bases from V and 2 from J, leaving 11 bases between them. The CDR3 totals 16 residues. Here the CDR3 DNA reads TGCGCCAGCAGCCAAGATAACACAGCCACCTACAATGAGCAGTTCTTC. As protein: CASSQDNTATYNEQFF.

The count of this clone is one. The rearrangement links TRBV6-5 to TRBJ1-5; TRBD1 agrees at 7 bases. CDR1 and CDR2 (germline): MNHEY, SVGAGI. Trimming removed 5 bases from V and 9 bases from J; junction bases left unmatched: 7. The CDR3 loop spans 13 amino acids. Here the CDR3 reads CASSRTGRGPQHF. In DNA form, the CDR3 reads TGTGCCAGCAGTCGGACAGGCCGCGGGCCCCAGCATTTT.

The chain combines TRBV19 with TRBJ1-5, with D possibly TRBD1 on 5 matching bases. The CDR3 consists of 17 residues. The V gene's germline CDR1 is LNHDA and CDR2 SQIVND (reference sequence). The V gene lost 3 bases and the J gene lost 4 bases, with 19 bases spanning the gap. The CDR3 loop is CASSMGPGQGKNQPQHF. CDR3 sequence (DNA): TGTGCCAGTAGTATGGGTCCTGGGCAGGGAAAGAATCAGCCCCAGCATTTT.

The chain links TRBV10-1 to TRBJ2-1, with TRBD2 matching 8 bases. CDR3 length: 15 amino acids. Trimming cost V 2 bases and J 2 bases; bases outside gene matches: 2. Germline V gene lookup returns CDR1 WNHNN and CDR2 SYGVQD (reference sequence). The CDR3 loop reads CASSETSGPYNEQFF. The CDR3 DNA reads TGCGCCAGCAGTGAGACTAGCGGTCCCTACAATGAGCAGTTCTTC.

This chain uses TRBV7-9 with TRBJ2-1; 7 positions match TRBD2. The junction had 13 bases not matched to a gene; V was cut back by 1 base and J by 4 bases. The germline V gene has CDR1 SEHNR and CDR2 FQNEAQ (reference sequence). The CDR3 covers 18 residues. The CDR3 protein is CASSLGGGGGGGYNEQFF. The CDR3 coding sequence is TGTGCCAGCAGCTTAGGGGGGGGAGGCGGAGGAGGTTACAATGAGCAGTTCTTC.

This clone was seen once. The rearrangement uses TRBV7-9 and TRBJ2-5, with 10 bases fitting TRBD1. CDR1 SEHNR and CDR2 FQNEAQ come from the germline V gene (reference sequence). CDR3 length: 16 residues. J lost 5 bases, V lost 2 bases, and 8 bases had no gene match. The DNA for the CDR3 is TGTGCCAGCAGCTTATCGAGACAGGGGGCAGGGGAGACCCAGTACTTC. It translates to CASSLSRQGAGETQYF.

The V and J genes are TRBV18 and TRBJ1-2; D not certain. Germline CDR1 and CDR2: KGHSH and LQKENI. Trimming removed 3 bases from V and 8 bases from J, with 13 bases in between. CDR3 length: 13 amino acids. The CDR3 reads CASSPLRTQGYTF. DNA of the CDR3: TGTGCCAGCTCACCCTTGAGAACGCAAGGCTACACCTTC.

The chain couples TRBV4-2 to TRBJ1-3; TRBD1 matches at 7 bases. Germline CDR1 is LGHNA and CDR2 is YNFKEQ. The J segment lost 4 bases and the V segment lost 2 bases, leaving 8 bases of the junction unmatched. CDR3 length equals 16 residues. The CDR3 reads CASSQIQGSSGNTIYF. DNA of the CDR3: TGTGCCAGCAGCCAAATACAGGGGAGTAGCGGAAACACCATATATTTT.

The chain carries TRBV2 and TRBJ1-4; tentative D call: TRBD1 (6 bases). The length of the CDR3 is 14 residues. Per the germline V gene, CDR1 is SNHLY and CDR2 is FYNNEI. Trimming removed 6 bases from V and 5 bases from J, with 13 bases in between. CDR3 region: CASSKDSENEKLFF. The CDR3 DNA reads as TGTGCCAGCAGCAAGGACAGTGAAAATGAAAAACTGTTTTTT.

The V and J genes are TRBV11-2 and TRBJ2-7; D perhaps matches TRBD1 (6 bases). CDR1 SGHAT and CDR2 FQNNGV come from the germline V gene. V lost 4 bases, J lost 5 bases, and 18 bases lay in between. This CDR3 has 15 amino acids. The CDR3 DNA follows: TGTGCCAGCAGCTACCCCCCTCGGCAGGGGAACGAGCAGTACTTC. As protein: CASSYPPRQGNEQYF.

The table lists this clone with a count of one. In DNA form, the CDR3 reads TGTGCCAGCTCATCCCGGAGGGGGCCGAACACTGAAGCTTTCTTT. It is translated as CASSSRRGPNTEAFF. J is TRBJ1-1 and V is TRBV18; 7 bases are shared with TRBD1. Germline-derived CDR1 and CDR2 are KGHSH and LQKENI. After removal of 5 bases from V and 1 base from J, the junction contained 7 bases not matched to a gene. There are 15 residues in the CDR3.

This clone was counted once. The chain links TRBV10-1 to TRBJ2-1, with 14 bases fitting TRBD2. The V gene end was trimmed by 5 bases and the J gene end by 9 bases; junction bases not matched to a gene: 12. The germline V gene encodes CDR1 WNHNN and CDR2 SYGVQD (reference sequence). The CDR3 contains 17 residues. In nucleotides, the CDR3 is TGCGCCAGCAGTCCAAGCGGGGGACTAGCGGGAGTCCTTGAGCAGTTCTTC. This encodes CASSPSGGLAGVLEQFF.

The rearrangement links TRBV6-1 to TRBJ1-2; 9 positions match TRBD1. The CDR3 consists of 15 residues. CDR1 is MNHNS and CDR2 is SASEGT in the germline V gene. V shed 1 base and J 4 bases; nucleotides not matched to a gene: 4. The CDR3 protein is CASSEEGTGSYGYTF. The CDR3 nucleotides read TGTGCCAGCAGTGAAGAGGGGACAGGGTCCTATGGCTACACCTTC.

J is TRBJ1-1 and V is TRBV19; D may be TRBD1 (6 bases). Germline V gene data show CDR1 as LNHDA and CDR2 as SQIVND (reference sequence). Deletions cut 6 bases from V and 0 bases from J, with 14 bases between. The CDR3 has 15 amino acids. The CDR3 is CASRSRQEMNTEAFF. As DNA, the CDR3 is TGTGCCAGTAGATCTCGACAGGAAATGAACACTGAAGCTTTCTTT. Full variable domain (rest looked up from reference TRBV19 and TRBJ1-1): DGGITQSPKYLFRKEGQNVTLSCEQNLNHDAMYWYRQDPGQGLRLIYYSQIVNDFQKGDIAEGYSVSREKKESFPLTVTSAQKNPTAFYLCASRSRQEMNTEAFFGQGTRLTVV.

This chain uses TRBV4-1 with TRBJ1-5; TRBD1 matches 9 bases. V was clipped by 2 bases and J by 11 bases; unmatched bases: 10. The germline CDR1 and CDR2 sequences are MGHRA and YSYEKL. The CDR3 totals 15 residues. The CDR3, as DNA: TGCGCCAGCAGCCAAAGAGAACAGGGGGCGGCGACCCAGCATTTT. Translation gives CASSQREQGAATQHF.

The rearrangement uses TRBV30 and TRBJ2-5; possibly TRBD2 for D (5 bases). Trimming stripped 0 bases from V and 3 bases from J, with 11 bases between. Germline CDR1 GTSNPN, CDR2 SVGIG (reference sequence). The length of the CDR3 is 14 residues. The CDR3 region is CAWSVRGIEETQYF. DNA for the CDR3: TGTGCCTGGAGTGTACGAGGGATAGAAGAGACCCAGTACTTC.

This clone was seen only a few times. The chain employs TRBV4-1 and TRBJ1-1; D gene unclear. Per the germline V gene, CDR1 is MGHRA and CDR2 is YSYEKL. The CDR3 totals 13 residues. V lost 0 bases and J lost 10, with 12 bases in between. The CDR3 spells CASSQDGLDTAFF. CDR3 DNA: TGCGCCAGCAGCCAAGATGGGCTTGATACAGCTTTCTTT.

This clone was found once. The J gene is TRBJ2-2, the V gene TRBV19, with 8 bases lining up with TRBD2. CDR3 length equals 18 residues. Unmatched junction bases numbered 14, after V lost 1 base and J lost 7 bases. Looked up from germline, CDR1 is LNHDA and CDR2 is SQIVND (reference sequence). The CDR3 loop is CASSIAQTLAAVYGELFF. CDR3 coding DNA: TGTGCCAGTAGTATAGCTCAAACACTAGCGGCGGTTTACGGGGAGCTGTTTTTT.

This chain links TRBV5-5 with TRBJ2-1; D remains unclear. Germline CDR1 is SGHKS and CDR2 is YYEKEE (reference sequence). The CDR3 covers 16 residues. V was pared by 0 bases and J by 0 bases, with 10 bases between. The CDR3 protein is CASSLDRVSSYNEQFF. For the CDR3, the DNA is TGTGCCAGCAGCTTGGATCGCGTTTCCTCCTACAATGAGCAGTTCTTC.

The rearrangement joins TRBV9 to TRBJ2-3; 9 positions match TRBD2. Germline V lookup: CDR1 SGDLS, CDR2 YYNGEE. V was clipped by 4 bases and J by 4 bases; unmatched bases: 10. The length of the CDR3 is 16 residues. The DNA of the CDR3 is TGTGCCAGCAGCCCCTTAGCGGGAGTGACTGCAGATACGCAGTATTTT. As protein: CASSPLAGVTADTQYF.

The chain combines TRBV27 with TRBJ1-2; D not certain. V gave up 5 bases and J gave up 4 bases, with 20 bases separating them. The CDR3 covers 16 residues. Looked up from germline, CDR1 is MNHEY and CDR2 is SMNVEV (reference sequence). The CDR3 spells CASSPTSLTPTYGYTF. The CDR3 DNA follows: TGTGCCAGCAGTCCTACGTCCCTAACTCCCACCTATGGCTACACCTTC.

Points on this clone: The same CDR3 can be traced to other DNA sequences in this sample. The chain uses TRBV18 and TRBJ2-5; D is ambiguous. The CDR3 covers 12 residues. V lost 2 bases and J 4 bases, leaving 5 bases between the germline ends. Germline V gene lookup returns CDR1 KGHSH and CDR2 LQKENI. The CDR3: CASSPSGETQYF. CDR3 nucleotide sequence: TGTGCCAGCTCACCATCCGGAGAGACCCAGTACTTC.

The J gene is TRBJ2-7, the V gene TRBV19; 11 bases are a match to TRBD2. CDR3 length: 17 amino acids. Germline trimming cut 6 bases from V and 4 bases from J; bases unmatched to any gene: 14. Germline V gives CDR1 LNHDA, CDR2 SQIVND (reference sequence). The CDR3 protein is CASSPLALAGGRYEQYF. DNA of the CDR3: TGTGCCAGTAGCCCCCTCGCCTTAGCGGGGGGGCGATACGAGCAGTACTTC. Filled out from reference TRBV19 and TRBJ2-7, the complete variable domain reads DGGITQSPKYLFRKEGQNVTLSCEQNLNHDAMYWYRQDPGQGLRLIYYSQIVNDFQKGDIAEGYSVSREKKESFPLTVTSAQKNPTAFYLCASSPLALAGGRYEQYFGPGTRLTVT.

The chain links TRBV5-4 to TRBJ2-7; D unclear. Germline V gene data show CDR1 as SGHNT and CDR2 as YYREEE (reference sequence). The CDR3 has 13 amino acids. V was clipped by 2 bases and J by 3 bases, with 9 bases between them. CDR3 DNA: TGTGCCAGCAGCTTCGACGGAGTCTACGAGCAGTACTTC. Translating gives CASSFDGVYEQYF.

The V call is TRBV19, the J call TRBJ2-7, with 8 bases aligning to TRBD1. J gave up 2 bases and V 5 bases, and 2 bases lay outside the gene matches. CDR1 and CDR2 (germline): LNHDA, SQIVND (reference sequence). The CDR3 is 13 residues long. For the CDR3, the DNA is TGTGCCAGTAGTTGGGACAGGACCTACGAGCAGTACTTC. Its protein is CASSWDRTYEQYF.